This entry describes one T cell receptor (beta chain). The sample originates from a study of human T cells and chemical hapten exposure. Whole-study context: Patch tests of 0.01% DPC on the upper back were read at 6 days. Across samples, TCR yields varied, mostly owing to small differences in pooled library volumes.

Time point: pre-sensitization, week 0. Noted treatment: therapeutic diphenylcyclopropenone sensitization with weekly scalp DPC. Separate cDNA molecules received unique molecular identifiers, which the library attached to them. TCRdb re-called the RACE reads through MiXCR, storing one row per CDR3 protein. This sample has some 360,000 distinct CDR3 sequences; 4.5% to 5.5% occur once, and the top ten carry just over 2.5%. Germline V gene lookup returns CDR1 MDHEN and CDR2 SYDVKM. CDR3 length: 15 amino acids. Trimming removed 4 bases from V and 3 bases from J, with 16 bases in between. The sample was whole blood, taken in connection with sensitization to the hapten diphenylcyclopropenone (DPC). This chain connects TRBV28 to TRBJ2-7; no clear D gene. This receptor was obtained from a woman aged 45 to 65 with alopecia areata. Some clones in this sample may be carry-over from other donors' samples. As DNA, the CDR3 is TGTGCCAGCAGTTCCCTTAAAGGCGGATTCTACGAGCAGTACTTC. Residues: CASSSLKGGFYEQYF.